This TCR beta chain stems from a study of post-analysis software for immune sequencing data. Unique molecular identifiers featured in each of the TCR beta cDNA libraries. The source material, about 0.9 to 10 million T cells, gave rise to 400,000 to 550,000 cDNA molecules. TCRdb called the PCR reads again in MiXCR, with one record for every CDR3 protein. Counted here are just over 250,000 distinct CDR3 sequences, 30% to 45% occurring once; the ten biggest clones make up roughly 4.8%. General study points: Diversity measured as normalized Chao1 was significantly lower in multiple sclerosis patients than in controls. TRBV5-6, TRBV5-1 and TRBV20-1 belonged to a set of roughly five TRBV segments that were more frequent in patients than controls. Samples prepared in the same batch strongly co-clustered by F measure.

There are 14 residues in the CDR3. The germline gives CDR1 SEHNR, CDR2 FQNEAQ (reference sequence). V dropped 11 bases and J dropped 1 base, with 17 bases sitting between them. Concerning this clonotype: Its antigen is still unknown. Since a much larger clone is just one base distant, this may be a read error.

The sample consisted of blood. The V and J genes are TRBV7-9 and TRBJ1-2; D not resolved. The source of this sequence is a girl aged 5 to 17 with multiple sclerosis. The CDR3 sequence is CAGTRREDNYGYTF. CDR3 nucleotide sequence: TGTGCCGGCACCAGGAGAGAAGATAACTATGGCTACACCTTC.